This T cell receptor (beta chain) was documented in a study of Graves' ophthalmopathy and Graves' hyperthyroidism. The CDR3 runs to 15 residues. After removal of 6 bases from V and 6 bases from J, the junction contained 7 bases not matched to a gene. Germline V gene lookup returns CDR1 LNHDA and CDR2 SQIVND (reference sequence). Regarding the study as a whole: The majority of expanded thyroid clonotypes above 0.001 frequency also occurred in blood.

For repertoire sequencing, the TCR beta CDR3 regions were amplified from RNA transcripts. Second-round multiplex PCR came after first-round RT-PCR with HTBI primers. TCRdb redid the calling of the multiplex PCR reads with MiXCR, one entry per CDR3 protein. In the table there are about 170,000 distinct CDR3 sequences, approximately 38% of which are singletons. At least ten counts were recorded for this clonotype. Its antigen is unknown. This clonotype was obtained from a woman between 40 and 55 years old with Graves' ophthalmopathy. The chain carries TRBV19 and TRBJ1-6; 8 bases agree with TRBD1. The specimen sequenced was peripheral blood. In DNA form, the CDR3 reads TGTGCCAGTAGCCGTGACAGGGGCGGTAATTCACCCCTCCACTTT. It encodes CASSRDRGGNSPLHF.